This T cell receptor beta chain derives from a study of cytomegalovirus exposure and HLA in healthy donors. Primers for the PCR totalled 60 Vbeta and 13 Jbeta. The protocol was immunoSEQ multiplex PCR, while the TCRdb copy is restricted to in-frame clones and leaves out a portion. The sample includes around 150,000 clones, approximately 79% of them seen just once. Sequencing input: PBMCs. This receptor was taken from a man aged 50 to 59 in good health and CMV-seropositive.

The CDR3 DNA follows: TGTGCCAGCAGCCAAGTCCCGACCGGGGAGCTGTTTTTT. This translates into CASSQVPTGELFF. The chain recombines TRBV14 with TRBJ2-2; no definite D call. Trimming removed 1 base from V and 5 bases from J, with 5 bases in between. This CDR3 is 13 amino acids long. The germline CDR1 and CDR2 sequences are SGHDN and FVKESK.